This T cell receptor (beta chain) comes out of a study of CD8 T cells in ankylosing spondylitis. The study's findings and limits: Some of these motif variants have turned up before, in reports on reactive arthritis synovial fluid and blood. The study identified a TCR beta motif of about eight highly homologous variants that appeared characteristic of ankylosing spondylitis blood.

This clonotype was counted many times. Its antigen is not identified. CDR3 length: 15 residues. V gave up 0 bases and J gave up 4 bases, with 10 bases separating them. Looked up from germline, CDR1 is SGDLS and CDR2 is YYNGEE. TCRdb recomputed calls from the 5' RACE reads with MiXCR, one row per CDR3 protein. Among roughly 40,000 distinct CDR3 sequences listed, about 2.5% were seen once. The chain is built from TRBV9 and TRBJ1-4; D is undetermined. Material for sequencing was blood, either unsorted or a sorted T cell fraction (not recorded which). The clonotype comes from a male donor with ankylosing spondylitis or in good health (not recorded which). The CDR3: CASSVEGQRNEKLFF. Here the CDR3 DNA reads TGTGCCAGCAGCGTAGAAGGTCAGCGTAATGAAAAACTGTTTTTT.